The 14 T cell receptor beta chains reported below all come from one sample, sequenced in a study of blood T cell repertoires in COVID-19. Clones were read by immunoSEQ multiplex PCR, and TCRdb kept only the in-frame ones, dropping some. The sample lists over 35,000 clones, roughly nine tenths seen once, with around 20% in the top ten. Sequencing was performed on peripheral blood. These receptors came from a man in his 70s with active COVID-19.

This clone was counted once. V usage is TRBV5-4 and J usage is TRBJ2-7, with 7 bases lining up with TRBD2. This CDR3 comprises 15 residues. CDR1 is SGHNT and CDR2 is YYREEE in the germline V gene (reference sequence). V was pared by 1 base and J by 5 bases, with 9 bases of the junction left unmatched. The CDR3 DNA is TGTGCCAGCAGCTTGACTAGCGCTCGATGGCACGAGCAGTACTTC. It is translated as CASSLTSARWHEQYF.

The table lists this clone with a few counts. J is TRBJ1-6 and V is TRBV10-2, with 9 positions matching TRBD1. From germline, CDR1 is WSHSY and CDR2 SAAADI. Losses at the gene ends were 7 bases for V and 7 bases for J; bases not matched to a gene: 11. This CDR3 is 16 amino acids long. The CDR3 sequence: CASNLGQGTQNSPLHF. The CDR3 DNA follows: TGCGCCAGCAACCTGGGACAGGGCACCCAAAATTCACCCCTCCACTTT.

This clone was counted only a few times. The chain combines TRBV5-4 with TRBJ2-2; 10 nucleotides agree with TRBD1. V shed 4 bases and J 7 bases; nucleotides not matched to a gene: 7. CDR1 and CDR2 (germline): SGHNT, YYREEE (reference sequence). The CDR3 has 15 amino acids. The CDR3 loop is CASSKGQGEFGELFF. CDR3 nucleotide sequence: TGTGCCAGCAGCAAAGGACAGGGGGAGTTCGGGGAGCTGTTTTTT.

The V call is TRBV9, the J call TRBJ2-3; 7 bases fit TRBD1. The CDR3 length is 15 residues. V trimming: 2 bases; J trimming: 3 bases; junction bases outside the gene matches: 6. Germline CDR1 reads SGDLS; CDR2 reads YYNGEE. CDR3 nucleotides: TGTGCCAGCAGCGTTCTCGACAGGGCTACAGATACGCAGTATTTT. It translates to CASSVLDRATDTQYF. Based on the CDR3 plus reference TRBV9 and TRBJ2-3, the full variable domain is DSGVTQTPKHLITATGQRVTLRCSPRSGDLSVYWYQQSLDQGLQFLIQYYNGEERAKGNILERFSAQQFPDLHSELNLSSLELGDSALYFCASSVLDRATDTQYFGPGTRLTVL.

The chain is built from TRBV10-3 and TRBJ2-7; 13 bases line up with TRBD2. This CDR3 comprises 19 residues. After removal of 6 bases from V and 4 bases from J, the junction contained 18 bases not matched to a gene. Germline-derived CDR1 and CDR2 are ENHRY and SYGVKD. CDR3 sequence: CAISTMTSGRSLSRYEQYF. In DNA form, the CDR3 reads TGTGCCATCAGCACCATGACTAGCGGGAGGAGCCTATCGCGTTACGAGCAGTACTTC.

This chain joins TRBV5-8 and TRBJ1-5, with D hard to call. The germline CDR1 and CDR2 sequences are SGHTS and YDEGEE. With 2 bases removed from V and 2 bases from J, the gap between germline ends came to 5 bases. The CDR3 loop spans 13 amino acids. The CDR3 spells CASSFRGNQPQHF. The CDR3 region has the DNA TGTGCCAGCAGCTTTCGGGGCAATCAGCCCCAGCATTTT.

The CDR3 coding sequence is TGTGCCAGCAGCCAAGTCTACGGGACTAGCGGTTCCTACGAGCAGTACTTC. Its protein product is CASSQVYGTSGSYEQYF. The chain carries TRBV4-2 and TRBJ2-7; 11 bases map to TRBD2. V shed 1 base, J shed 1 base, and the junction held 6 bases outside the gene matches. Germline V gene data show CDR1 as LGHNA and CDR2 as YNFKEQ. The CDR3 sequence is 17 residues long.

V is TRBV7-2 and J is TRBJ1-5, with TRBD1 matching over 8 bases. V shed 0 bases and J 6 bases; nucleotides not matched to a gene: 7. Looked up from germline, CDR1 is SGHTA and CDR2 is FQGNSA. The CDR3 contains 16 residues. CDR3 in DNA: TGTGCCAGCAGCTTAGCGTTCTCAGGGGGCGGTCAGCCCCAGCATTTT. Residues: CASSLAFSGGGQPQHF. Full variable domain (outside the CDR3, taken from reference TRBV7-2 and TRBJ1-5): GAGVSQSPSNKVTEKGKDVELRCDPISGHTALYWYRQSLGQGLEFLIYFQGNSAPDKSGLPSDRFSAERTGGSVSTLTIQRTQQEDSAVYLCASSLAFSGGGQPQHFGDGTRLSIL.

V is TRBV6-2 or TRBV6-3 and J is TRBJ2-3, with 9 bases identical to TRBD1. Trimming took 4 bases from V and 3 from J; bases not matched to a gene: 2. The CDR3 runs 14 residues. CDR1 and CDR2 (germline): MNHEY, SVGEGT. The CDR3 region is CASSWTGVTDTQYF. The CDR3 bases are TGTGCCAGCAGTTGGACAGGGGTAACAGATACGCAGTATTTT.

The chain carries TRBV7-2 and TRBJ2-3; a possible D gene is TRBD1 (7 bases). CDR1 is SGHTA and CDR2 is FQGNSA in the germline V gene. This CDR3 region has 16 residues. The germline V and J ends were trimmed by 2 bases and 4 bases, with 16 bases remaining between them. In nucleotides, the CDR3 is TGTGCCAGCAGCTTAAGTGGAGGGGGCTGGGCAGATACGCAGTATTTT. This translates into CASSLSGGGWADTQYF.

The chain uses TRBV5-1 and TRBJ1-6; 7 positions agree with TRBD1. This CDR3 region has 14 residues. After removal of 2 bases from V and 8 bases from J, the junction contained 4 bases not matched to a gene. Germline CDR1 is SGHRS and CDR2 is YFSETQ. The CDR3 here is CASSLDRADSPLHF. CDR3 nucleotide sequence: TGCGCCAGCAGCTTAGACAGGGCCGATTCACCCCTCCACTTT.

The chain combines TRBV2 with TRBJ2-2; 7 nucleotides match TRBD1. Per germline, CDR1 SNHLY and CDR2 FYNNEI. The ends lost 7 bases at V and 5 bases at J; junction bases unmatched: 4. The CDR3 is made up of 13 amino acids. In DNA, the CDR3 is TGTGCCAGCAAGTCACAGGGGACCGGGGAGCTGTTTTTT. This translates into CASKSQGTGELFF.

The CDR3, as DNA: TGTGCCAGCAGTTTAGGACAGTACTATGGCTACACCTTC. Its protein product is CASSLGQYYGYTF. The chain carries TRBV27 and TRBJ1-2; the D gene is possibly TRBD1 (6 bases). CDR1 and CDR2 (germline): MNHEY, SMNVEV (reference sequence). The CDR3 contains 13 residues. The V end lost 2 bases, the J end lost 3 bases, and 7 bases lay between the germline ends.

In its sample, this clone was seen once. The gene calls are TRBV9 and TRBJ2-1, with 7 positions matching TRBD1. This CDR3 region has 14 residues. Germline CDR1 is SGDLS and CDR2 is YYNGEE. Trimming cost V 4 bases and J 6 bases; bases outside gene matches: 7. The CDR3 bases are TGTGCCAGCAGCCCAGGAGACAGGGTCAATGAGCAGTTCTTC. This sequence encodes CASSPGDRVNEQFF.